These T cell receptor beta chains were read from a single sample in a study of blood T cell repertoires in COVID-19. Measured with immunoSEQ multiplex PCR; TCRdb has only the in-frame clones, and not every one. The table shows 250,000 to 350,000 clones, with roughly nine tenths occurring only once. The sample consisted of PBMCs or T cells enriched from blood (not recorded which). Receptors were obtained from a woman between 50 and 59 years old who had recovered from COVID-19. CDR3s include the opening cysteine and the closing phenylalanine or tryptophan. The D gene is left open where the match is weak. Clone size, where shown, is once, few, many, or a class for clones that have expanded.

V: TRBV18; D: TRBD2; J: TRBJ2-1; size: NA; CDR3: CASSPGLGKEQFF; DNA: TGTGCCAGCTCACCGGGACTAGGAAAGGAGCAGTTCTTC
V: TRBV7-8; D: TRBD1; J: TRBJ1-1; size: NA; CDR3: CASSHFPTGGSSEAFF; DNA: TGTGCCAGCAGCCACTTCCCCACAGGGGGCTCTTCTGAAGCTTTCTTT
V: TRBV5-4; D: TRBD1; J: TRBJ2-1; size: NA; CDR3: CASIFGDRVDEQFF; DNA: TGTGCCAGCATCTTTGGGGACAGGGTTGATGAGCAGTTCTTC
V: TRBV19; D: TRBD1; J: TRBJ1-1; size: few; CDR3: CASKDRDTEAFF; DNA: TGTGCCAGCAAAGACAGGGACACTGAAGCTTTCTTT
V: TRBV28; D: TRBD2; J: TRBJ2-1; size: NA; CDR3: CASRSSGSARGNEQFF; DNA: TGTGCCAGCAGATCTAGCGGGAGTGCTCGGGGAAATGAGCAGTTCTTC
V: TRBV6-2/TRBV6-3; D: NA; J: TRBJ2-3; size: NA; CDR3: CASSQADTQYF; DNA: TGTGCCAGCAGTCAAGCGGATACGCAGTATTTT
V: TRBV5-4; D: TRBD1; J: TRBJ1-1; size: NA; CDR3: CASSNRTGRSTEAFF; DNA: TGTGCCAGCAGTAACAGGACAGGGAGGTCCACTGAAGCTTTCTTT
V: TRBV6-5; D: TRBD2; J: TRBJ2-1; size: NA; CDR3: CASSRAGVDEQFF; DNA: TGTGCCAGCAGTAGAGCGGGAGTGGATGAGCAGTTCTTC
V: TRBV7-9; D: NA; J: TRBJ1-1; size: once; CDR3: CASSPYATDMNTEAFF; DNA: TGTGCCAGCAGCCCTTACGCGACAGATATGAACACTGAAGCTTTCTTT
V: TRBV15; D: TRBD2; J: TRBJ2-7; size: NA; CDR3: CATSDPTGTTYEQYF; DNA: TGTGCCACCAGTGACCCAACCGGGACTACCTACGAGCAGTACTTC
V: TRBV29-1; D: NA; J: TRBJ1-1; size: NA; CDR3: CSSGEGTEAFF; DNA: TGCAGCTCTGGGGAGGGCACTGAAGCTTTCTTT
V: TRBV4-1; D: NA; J: TRBJ2-2; size: NA; CDR3: CASSQDYGELFF; DNA: TGCGCCAGCAGCCAAGATTACGGGGAGCTGTTTTTT
V: TRBV4-3; D: TRBD2; J: TRBJ2-1; size: NA; CDR3: CASSRGLATYNEQFF; DNA: TGCGCCAGCAGCCGAGGACTAGCGACCTACAATGAGCAGTTCTTC
V: TRBV18; D: TRBD1; J: TRBJ2-2; size: NA; CDR3: CASSPGTGYATGELFF; DNA: TGTGCCAGCTCACCTGGGACAGGGTATGCCACCGGGGAGCTGTTTTTT
V: TRBV2; D: NA; J: TRBJ2-7; size: NA; CDR3: CASRASSKPAYEQYF; DNA: TGTGCCAGCAGAGCGTCATCCAAGCCAGCCTACGAGCAGTACTTC
V: TRBV7-2; D: NA; J: TRBJ2-7; size: NA; CDR3: CASSYAGAGDEQYF; DNA: TGTGCCAGCAGCTACGCTGGGGCAGGCGACGAGCAGTACTTC
V: TRBV7-3; D: TRBD1; J: TRBJ2-7; size: NA; CDR3: CASSLVGGPNYEQYF; DNA: TGTGCCAGCAGCTTAGTAGGGGGCCCAAACTACGAGCAGTACTTC
V: TRBV21-1; D: NA; J: TRBJ2-7; size: NA; CDR3: CASSPRGEAYEQYF; DNA: TGTGCCAGCAGCCCCCGGGGTGAAGCCTACGAGCAGTACTTC
V: TRBV4-1; D: TRBD2; J: TRBJ2-7; size: NA; CDR3: CASSHLAGGSYEQYF; DNA: TGCGCCAGCAGCCACTTAGCGGGAGGCTCCTACGAGCAGTACTTC
V: TRBV5-1; D: NA; J: TRBJ2-7; size: NA; CDR3: CASSLADPGAHEQYF; DNA: TGCGCCAGCAGCTTGGCAGACCCGGGAGCCCACGAGCAGTACTTC
V: TRBV7-8; D: NA; J: TRBJ2-1; size: NA; CDR3: CASSRALSSYNEQFF; DNA: TGTGCCAGCAGCCGCGCGTTAAGCTCCTACAATGAGCAGTTCTTC
V: TRBV20-1; D: TRBD2; J: TRBJ2-7; size: NA; CDR3: CSASSRAGVGYEQYF; DNA: TGCAGTGCTAGTTCGCGGGCGGGAGTTGGATACGAGCAGTACTTC
V: TRBV28; D: NA; J: TRBJ2-3; size: once; CDR3: CASEASDTQYF; DNA: TGTGCCAGCGAGGCGTCAGATACGCAGTATTTT
V: TRBV28; D: NA; J: TRBJ1-6; size: NA; CDR3: CASNLGANSPLHF; DNA: TGTGCCAGCAACCTTGGAGCTAATTCACCCCTCCACTTT
V: TRBV2; D: TRBD1; J: TRBJ2-5; size: NA; CDR3: CASWKGTGQETQYF; DNA: TGTGCCAGCTGGAAAGGGACAGGGCAGGAGACCCAGTACTTC
V: TRBV11-2; D: NA; J: TRBJ1-2; size: NA; CDR3: CASSLARGWGYTF; DNA: TGTGCCAGCAGCTTAGCGCGAGGATGGGGCTACACCTTC
V: TRBV9; D: NA; J: TRBJ2-3; size: NA; CDR3: CASSVRGGTSTDTQYF; DNA: TGTGCCAGCAGCGTAAGGGGGGGGACTAGCACAGATACGCAGTATTTT
V: TRBV3-1/TRBV3-2; D: TRBD2; J: TRBJ2-1; size: NA; CDR3: CASSQDWSLAGESGEQFF; DNA: TGTGCCAGCAGCCAAGATTGGTCGCTAGCGGGAGAATCTGGCGAGCAGTTCTTC
V: TRBV6-5; D: TRBD2; J: TRBJ2-1; size: NA; CDR3: CASTISGLAGTKQFF; DNA: TGTGCCAGCACCATTTCGGGGCTAGCGGGTACTAAGCAGTTCTTC
V: TRBV29-1; D: TRBD1; J: TRBJ1-2; size: few; CDR3: CSGRTGDFSNYGYTF; DNA: TGCAGCGGAAGGACAGGGGACTTTTCTAACTATGGCTACACCTTC
V: TRBV9; D: NA; J: TRBJ2-1; size: NA; CDR3: CASSVSADSYNEQFF; DNA: TGTGCCAGCAGCGTATCTGCAGACTCCTACAATGAGCAGTTCTTC
V: TRBV6-2/TRBV6-3; D: TRBD1; J: TRBJ2-5; size: NA; CDR3: CASSYRGLETQYF; DNA: TGTGCCAGCAGTTATAGGGGGCTCGAGACCCAGTACTTC
V: TRBV29-1; D: TRBD2; J: TRBJ2-3; size: NA; CDR3: CSVEDTGTSDTDTQYF; DNA: TGCAGCGTTGAAGATACCGGGACTAGCGATACAGATACGCAGTATTTT
V: TRBV7-9; D: NA; J: TRBJ1-1; size: NA; CDR3: CASSLAVSGLTEAFF; DNA: TGTGCCAGCAGCTTAGCGGTTTCAGGGCTCACTGAAGCTTTCTTT
V: TRBV28; D: NA; J: TRBJ1-4; size: NA; CDR3: CASRTFRGTNEKLFF; DNA: TGTGCCAGCAGAACATTCAGGGGAACTAATGAAAAACTGTTTTTT
V: TRBV6-5; D: TRBD1; J: TRBJ2-1; size: NA; CDR3: CASSYIGQGKGEQFF; DNA: TGTGCCAGCAGTTACATCGGACAGGGGAAAGGGGAGCAGTTCTTC
V: TRBV9; D: NA; J: TRBJ2-1; size: NA; CDR3: CASSVGGYTYNEQFF; DNA: TGTGCCAGCAGCGTCGGGGGTTACACCTACAATGAGCAGTTCTTC
V: TRBV28; D: NA; J: TRBJ1-1; size: NA; CDR3: CASREGQSNTEAFF; DNA: TGTGCCAGCAGAGAAGGACAGTCTAACACTGAAGCTTTCTTT
V: TRBV6-5; D: NA; J: TRBJ2-1; size: NA; CDR3: CASDEGWNEQFF; DNA: TGTGCCAGCGACGAGGGCTGGAATGAGCAGTTCTTC
V: TRBV28; D: NA; J: TRBJ1-5; size: NA; CDR3: CASRTGLYQPQHF; DNA: TGTGCCAGCAGGACGGGACTCTATCAGCCCCAGCATTTT
V: TRBV9; D: TRBD1; J: TRBJ1-2; size: NA; CDR3: CASSATGGVYGYTF; DNA: TGTGCCAGCAGCGCAACAGGGGGCGTATATGGCTACACCTTC
V: TRBV11-2; D: TRBD1; J: TRBJ1-3; size: NA; CDR3: CASSSTGGSSGNTIYF; DNA: TGTGCCAGCAGCTCGACAGGGGGAAGCTCTGGAAACACCATATATTTT